This T cell receptor beta chain came from a study of shared clonotypes between healthy human individuals. Here immunoSEQ multiplex PCR was the method, and the copy in TCRdb shows in-frame clones only, minus some. The repertoire holds some 790,000 clones, with over 55% as singletons. In germline, CDR1 is MDHEN, CDR2 SYDVKM. This CDR3 has 15 amino acids. V trimming: 6 bases; J trimming: 5 bases; junction bases outside the gene matches: 9. This clone occurred once. The chain has TRBV28 and TRBJ1-5; 8 bases align to TRBD1. Sequenced input: memory CD4+ T cells sorted from blood. Stated subset: CD45RA-negative fraction. The sequence derives from a woman aged 25 to 39 in good health. CDR3 loop: CASRPPGQVDQPQHF. The CDR3 coding sequence is TGTGCCAGCAGACCCCCGGGACAGGTAGATCAGCCCCAGCATTTT.